The 30 T cell receptor beta chains in this list originate from one sample, sequenced in a study of T cell responses to AZD1222 COVID-19 vaccine. Sequencing was performed with immunoSEQ multiplex PCR; in TCRdb, only in-frame clones are kept and a portion is missing. The top ten clones hold 5.2% of a sample with about 90,000 clones, about 90% of them seen once. The sample consisted of peripheral blood, taken on day 0 of MenACWY control vaccination. The source is an adult in good health.

The CDR3 sequence: CASSVRAGVHSGNTIYF. The DNA of the CDR3 is TGTGCCAGCAGCGTTCGAGCGGGGGTTCACTCTGGAAACACCATATATTTT. V and J are TRBV21-1 and TRBJ1-3. TRBV21-1 is a documented pseudogene. The CDR3 is made up of 17 amino acids.

This chain connects TRBV5-1 to TRBJ2-7; perhaps TRBD1 as D (6 bases). Germline CDR1 SGHRS, CDR2 YFSETQ. Deletions cut 4 bases from V and 4 bases from J, with 18 bases between. CDR3 size: 15 residues. Here the CDR3 reads CASSPEAQGRYEQYF. The CDR3 nucleotides are TGCGCCAGCAGCCCCGAGGCCCAGGGGCGGTACGAGCAGTACTTC.

The chain carries TRBV11-3 and TRBJ1-3; unclear D gene. CDR1 and CDR2 (germline): SGHNT, YENEEA. The CDR3 totals 9 residues. V was shortened by 8 bases and J by 4 bases, with 0 bases between the two germline ends. The CDR3 region has the DNA TGTGCCAGCGGAAACACCATATATTTT. It codes for CASGNTIYF.

V gene TRBV6-5 combines with J gene TRBJ1-1; 7 positions match TRBD1. V lost 0 bases to trimming and J lost 11 bases; unmatched junction nucleotides: 12. From germline, CDR1 is MNHEY and CDR2 SVGAGI. This CDR3 is built from 15 residues. The CDR3 region is CASSYSPEVEGAAFF. DNA for the CDR3: TGTGCCAGCAGTTACTCCCCCGAGGTGGAGGGGGCGGCTTTCTTT.

This clone was detected once. The genes are TRBV5-6 and TRBJ1-5, with 9 bases lining up with TRBD1. The CDR3 is made up of 15 amino acids. The junction had 10 bases not matched to a gene; V was cut back by 5 bases and J by 7 bases. CDR1 SGHDT and CDR2 YYEEEE come from the germline V gene. CDR3 sequence (DNA): TGTGCCAGCAGTAGTACAGGACAGGGGTACCAGCCCCAGCATTTT. Its protein product is CASSSTGQGYQPQHF.

The genes are TRBV11-1 and TRBJ2-4, with 9 bases aligning to TRBD1. The ends lost 5 bases at V and 9 bases at J; junction bases unmatched: 5. The CDR3 covers 13 residues. CDR1 is SGHAT and CDR2 is FQDESV in the germline V gene (reference sequence). CDR3 amino acids: CASSGTGRGIQYF. The CDR3 DNA follows: TGTGCCAGCAGCGGGACAGGGCGAGGCATTCAGTACTTC.

The rearrangement uses TRBV27 and TRBJ2-5; 7 bases map to TRBD1. This CDR3 contains 14 residues. The ends lost 5 bases at V and 5 bases at J; junction bases unmatched: 8. Germline V gene lookup returns CDR1 MNHEY and CDR2 SMNVEV (reference sequence). CDR3: CASSKRTGLETQYF. The CDR3 nucleotides read TGTGCCAGCAGTAAAAGGACAGGATTGGAGACCCAGTACTTC.

The chain combines TRBV28 with TRBJ1-1, with D hard to call. Germline V lookup: CDR1 MDHEN, CDR2 SYDVKM. The CDR3 runs 12 residues. The V gene lost 6 bases and the J gene lost 3 bases, with 8 bases spanning the gap. The CDR3 region is CASRPQDTEAFF. For the CDR3, the DNA is TGTGCCAGCAGACCACAAGACACTGAAGCTTTCTTT.

The chain has TRBV5-1 and TRBJ2-7; D is possibly TRBD1 (6 bases). The germline V gene encodes CDR1 SGHRS and CDR2 YFSETQ. This CDR3 contains 13 residues. V dropped 8 bases and J dropped 3 bases, with 15 bases sitting between them. The DNA of the CDR3 is TGCGCCAGTACCGCGCAGGGGAACTACGAGCAGTACTTC. This sequence encodes CASTAQGNYEQYF. Full variable domain (remainder filled in from reference TRBV5-1 and TRBJ2-7): KAGVTQTPRYLIKTRGQQVTLSCSPISGHRSVSWYQQTPGQGLQFLFEYFSETQRNKGNFPGRFSGRQFSNSRSEMNVSTLELGDSALYLCASTAQGNYEQYFGPGTRLTVT.

The chain employs TRBV27 and TRBJ1-2; possibly TRBD1 for D (6 bases). The CDR3 sequence is 14 residues long. V dropped 5 bases and J dropped 4 bases, with 14 bases sitting between them. CDR1 and CDR2 (germline): MNHEY, SMNVEV (reference sequence). CDR3 DNA sequence: TGTGCCAGCAGTCCACAGGGTGGGTCCTATGGCTACACCTTC. As protein: CASSPQGGSYGYTF.

The rearrangement uses TRBV18 and TRBJ2-2; weak D call: TRBD1 (5 bases). CDR3 length: 14 amino acids. The ends were cut back, 3 bases at V and 1 base at J, with 6 bases in the middle. CDR1 and CDR2 from the germline V gene are KGHSH and LQKENI. The CDR3 region is CASSPGQNTGELFF. The CDR3, as DNA: TGTGCCAGCTCACCCGGACAGAACACCGGGGAGCTGTTTTTT. Full variable domain (rest looked up from reference TRBV18 and TRBJ2-2): NAGVMQNPRHLVRRRGQEARLRCSPMKGHSHVYWYRQLPEEGLKFMVYLQKENIIDESGMPKERFSAEFPKEGPSILRIQQVVRGDSAAYFCASSPGQNTGELFFGEGSRLTVL.

The V and J genes are TRBV7-9 and TRBJ2-3, with 11 bases identical to TRBD2. Germline V gives CDR1 SEHNR, CDR2 FQNEAQ (reference sequence). The CDR3 loop spans 15 amino acids. Trimming cost V 1 base and J 3 bases; bases outside gene matches: 0. The CDR3 coding sequence is TGTGCCAGCAGCTTAGGGACTAGCGGGACAGATACGCAGTATTTT. It encodes CASSLGTSGTDTQYF.

The V call is TRBV3-1 (or the pseudogene TRBV3-2), the J call TRBJ1-1; the D gene is possibly TRBD1 (6 bases). This CDR3 spans 15 amino acids. In germline, CDR1 is LGHDT, CDR2 YNNKEL (reference sequence). Trimming pared 4 bases from V and 4 bases from J, leaving 16 bases between. CDR3 in amino acids: CASSPNLGGATEAFF. The DNA for the CDR3 is TGTGCCAGCAGCCCAAATCTCGGGGGGGCCACTGAAGCTTTCTTT.

This clone was found once. The V call is TRBV6-1, the J call TRBJ1-6, with 9 bases fitting TRBD1. From germline, CDR1 is MNHNS and CDR2 SASEGT. J gave up 1 base and V 4 bases, and 2 bases lay outside the gene matches. The CDR3 is made up of 16 amino acids. CDR3 DNA sequence: TGTGCCAGCAGTGGGGACAGGGATTCCTATAATTCACCCCTCCACTTT. Its protein product is CASSGDRDSYNSPLHF.

The DNA for the CDR3 is TGTGCCAGCAGTTACCCGAGGGGTGAGCAGTTCTTC. Encoded protein: CASSYPRGEQFF. V gene TRBV6-6 combines with J gene TRBJ2-1; either TRBD1 or TRBD2 may fit D (5 bases each). The V end lost 2 bases, the J end lost 9 bases, and 8 bases lay between the germline ends. Germline CDR1 MNHNY, CDR2 SVGAGI (reference sequence). This CDR3 spans 12 amino acids.

The gene calls are TRBV6-5 and TRBJ2-7; possibly TRBD2 for D (6 bases). Germline V gives CDR1 MNHEY, CDR2 SVGAGI. Trimming pared 2 bases from V and 9 bases from J, leaving 20 bases between. This CDR3 comprises 15 residues. CDR3: CASSYTEGIPTRQYF. CDR3 DNA sequence: TGTGCCAGCAGTTACACGGAGGGAATCCCTACGAGGCAGTACTTC.

This chain joins TRBV18 and TRBJ2-2; D is unresolved. CDR3 length equals 13 residues. The germline CDR1 and CDR2 sequences are KGHSH and LQKENI. The V gene lost 3 bases and the J gene lost 2 bases, with 4 bases spanning the gap. The DNA for the CDR3 is TGTGCCAGCTCACCGAGTAACACCGGGGAGCTGTTTTTT. Its translation: CASSPSNTGELFF.

The count of this clone is one. The chain recombines TRBV6-6 with TRBJ1-3; the match to TRBD1 covers 10 bases. In germline, CDR1 is MNHNY, CDR2 SVGAGI (reference sequence). The CDR3 contains 16 residues. J gave up 1 base and V 2 bases, and 2 bases lay outside the gene matches. In DNA form, the CDR3 reads TGTGCCAGCAGTTACGGGACAGGGGAGTCTGGAAACACCATATATTTT. Protein product: CASSYGTGESGNTIYF.

Notes on this clone: This same CDR3 is encoded by further DNA sequences in the sample. The chain employs TRBV19 and TRBJ1-2, with a tentative D call TRBD1 (5 bases). Trimming cost V 6 bases and J 5 bases, with 13 bases left between them. CDR3 length equals 13 residues. Germline CDR1 reads LNHDA; CDR2 reads SQIVND (reference sequence). The chain's CDR3 is CASSQGPRYGYTF. DNA for the CDR3: TGTGCCAGTAGCCAGGGACCTAGATATGGCTACACCTTC.

The chain joins TRBV6-5 to TRBJ1-1; TRBD1 is a possible D gene (5 bases). Trimming pared 7 bases from V and 6 bases from J, leaving 12 bases between. The CDR3 runs 12 residues. Looked up from germline, CDR1 is MNHEY and CDR2 is SVGAGI. CDR3 DNA sequence: TGTGCCAGCAATGGGGGTCGGGCTGAAGCTTTCTTT. Amino acid sequence: CASNGGRAEAFF.

The J gene is TRBJ1-1, the V gene TRBV27; D is unresolved. V lost 7 bases, J lost 1 base, and 13 bases lay in between. Germline loops: CDR1 MNHEY, CDR2 SMNVEV (reference sequence). The CDR3 spans 14 residues. The chain's CDR3 is CASTPPGQNTEAFF. CDR3 bases: TGTGCCAGCACCCCCCCCGGGCAGAACACTGAAGCTTTCTTT.

The chain combines TRBV6-5 with TRBJ1-5; 7 bases align to TRBD1. The CDR3 contains 15 residues. With V trimmed by 0 bases and J by 7 bases, 6 bases remained unmatched. Looked up from germline, CDR1 is MNHEY and CDR2 is SVGAGI. In DNA, the CDR3 is TGTGCCAGCAGTTACTCTCACAGGGGTGAACAGCCCCAGCATTTT. Translated, it gives CASSYSHRGEQPQHF.

The chain recombines TRBV7-9 with TRBJ1-6; D perhaps matches TRBD1 (6 bases). The CDR3 length is 13 residues. V was clipped by 5 bases and J by 7 bases, with 9 bases between them. Germline V gene sequence: CDR1 SEHNR, CDR2 FQNEAQ (reference sequence). CDR3 amino acids: CASSLTGNSPLHF. As DNA, the CDR3 is TGTGCCAGCAGCCTTACAGGGAATTCACCCCTCCACTTT. The full variable domain, rest sourced from reference TRBV7-9 and TRBJ1-6, is DTGVSQNPRHKITKRGQNVTFRCDPISEHNRLYWYRQTLGQGPEFLTYFQNEAQLEKSRLLSDRFSAERPKGSFSTLEIQRTEQGDSAMYLCASSLTGNSPLHFGNGTRLTVT.

This chain links TRBV25-1 with TRBJ1-5; D not resolved. Germline V lookup: CDR1 MGHDK, CDR2 SYGVNS. This CDR3 contains 12 residues. Trimming removed 3 bases from V and 7 bases from J, with 7 bases in between. The CDR3 DNA reads TGTGCCAGCAGTGAGGCCGGGCAGCCCCAGCATTTT. It codes for CASSEAGQPQHF. The complete variable domain, with remaining parts taken from reference TRBV25-1 and TRBJ1-5, reads EADIYQTPRYLVIGTGKKITLECSQTMGHDKMYWYQQDPGMELHLIHYSYGVNSTEKGDLSSESTVSRIRTEHFPLTLESARPSHTSQYLCASSEAGQPQHFGDGTRLSIL.

The chain employs TRBV5-1 and TRBJ1-2; TRBD1 might be the D (6 bases). This CDR3 comprises 14 residues. V was shortened by 4 bases and J by 4 bases, with 14 bases between the two germline ends. Germline values: CDR1 SGHRS, CDR2 YFSETQ. DNA of the CDR3: TGCGCCAGCAGCCCCGGGGGGCAAGGCTATGGCTACACCTTC. Translation gives CASSPGGQGYGYTF.

The CDR3 sequence is CASSQWTGVSATEAFF. DNA for the CDR3: TGTGCCAGCAGCCAATGGACAGGGGTTTCGGCCACTGAAGCTTTCTTT. This chain connects TRBV14 to TRBJ1-1; 9 bases agree with TRBD1. V lost 2 bases, J lost 4 bases, and 8 bases stayed unmatched. Germline CDR1 and CDR2: SGHDN and FVKESK. The CDR3 sequence is 16 residues long.

V usage is TRBV28 and J usage is TRBJ1-5; D possibly corresponds to TRBD1 (5 bases). V was pared by 6 bases and J by 4 bases, with 10 bases between. CDR3 length equals 13 residues. Germline loops: CDR1 MDHEN, CDR2 SYDVKM. CDR3 in DNA: TGTGCCAGCAGGTTGGGACGGAATCAGCCCCAGCATTTT. Residues: CASRLGRNQPQHF.

The chain has TRBV28 and TRBJ1-2, with TRBD1 matching over 9 bases. CDR1 MDHEN and CDR2 SYDVKM come from the germline V gene. Losses at the gene ends were 3 bases for V and 5 bases for J; bases not matched to a gene: 4. The CDR3 spans 14 residues. CDR3 region: CASSLADRGYGYTF. The CDR3 DNA follows: TGTGCCAGCAGTTTGGCGGACAGGGGTTATGGCTACACCTTC.

The V and J genes are TRBV6-5 and TRBJ1-6, with D possibly matching TRBD1 (5 bases). The CDR3 runs 14 residues. Trimming removed 10 bases at V and 2 bases at J, with 12 bases between. Germline V gene lookup returns CDR1 MNHEY and CDR2 SVGAGI. For the CDR3, the DNA is TGTGCCACCATCCAGGGCGCCTATAATTCACCCCTCCACTTT. Translated, it gives CATIQGAYNSPLHF.

Concerning this clone itself: Other nucleotide sequences from this sample produce the same CDR3. This chain uses TRBV28 with TRBJ1-2; D not resolved. Germline values: CDR1 MDHEN, CDR2 SYDVKM. V was clipped by 3 bases and J by 8 bases, with 7 bases between them. The CDR3 has 11 residues. As DNA, the CDR3 is TGTGCCAGCAGTTTTCAAGGGGGCTACACCTTC. Translated: CASSFQGGYTF.